The 9 T cell receptor beta chains below were found in one sample sequenced in a study of tumor and adjacent non-tumor tissue in lung cancer. TCRbeta libraries were built with three rounds of nested PCR, modified from ARM-PCR. TCRdb called the multiplex PCR reads again in MiXCR, with one record for every CDR3 protein. This sample yields more than 95,000 distinct CDR3 sequences, of which 66% are seen a single time; roughly 12% belongs to the top ten. No cell sorting was done before RNA was extracted from the tissue. The sequencing input was lung tumor tissue. The receptors derive from a man between 25 and 39 years old with non-small cell lung cancer.

Worth noting for this clonotype: A much more abundant neighbour one base away suggests this may be a read error. The rearrangement joins TRBV12-3 or TRBV12-4 to TRBJ1-5; D gene unclear. V lost 10 bases and J 4 bases, leaving 17 bases between the germline ends. The CDR3 extends over 14 amino acids. CDR3 protein: CATRTDSQNQPQHF. The CDR3 DNA reads TGTGCCACCAGAACGGACTCCCAGAATCAGCCCCAGCATTTT.

Worth noting for this clonotype: This may be a read error, as it is one base from a much larger clone. This sequence joins TRBV6-6 and TRBJ2-2; TRBD1 aligns across 8 bases. This CDR3 is 15 amino acids long. CDR1 MNHNY and CDR2 SVGAGI come from the germline V gene (reference sequence). V was clipped by 5 bases and J by 7 bases; unmatched bases: 9. DNA for the CDR3: TGTGCCAGCAGTCAGACACAGGGGGTAGGCGGGGAGCTGTTTTTT. This gives the protein CASSQTQGVGGELFF.

V usage is TRBV11-2 and J usage is TRBJ2-1; 7 nucleotides match TRBD2. Germline CDR1 and CDR2: SGHAT and FQNNGV. There are 15 residues in the CDR3. The V segment lost 5 bases and the J segment 5 bases; nucleotides outside the gene matches: 9. The CDR3 nucleotides read TGTGCCAGCAGCGCGGGACTAAGCATGAACAATGAGCAGTTCTTC. It is translated as CASSAGLSMNNEQFF.

Comments on this clonotype: A much more abundant neighbour one base away suggests this may be a read error. The chain joins TRBV5-6 to TRBJ1-6; a weak D match, TRBD1 (5 bases). The germline gives CDR1 SGHDT, CDR2 YYEEEE. V lost 4 bases and J lost 8, with 16 bases in between. The CDR3 is 15 residues long. This CDR3 reads CASSLLWDDDSPLHF. The CDR3 nucleotides read TGTGCCAGCAGCCTCTTATGGGACGACGATTCACCCCTCCACTTT.

This clonotype was picked up many times. V usage is TRBV4-1 and J usage is TRBJ1-2; D unclear. V shed 0 bases and J shed 8 bases, with 16 bases lying between them. The CDR3 is 15 amino acids. The germline CDR1 and CDR2 sequences are MGHRA and YSYEKL. The CDR3 DNA reads as TGCGCCAGCAGCCAAGAAGTAGTCTACAGAGGCGGCTACACCTTC. Protein product: CASSQEVVYRGGYTF.

The chain carries TRBV20-1 and TRBJ1-1; 8 bases align to TRBD1. The CDR3 extends over 13 amino acids. The trim removed 7 bases at V and 3 bases at J, leaving 7 bases unmatched. The germline V gene encodes CDR1 DFQATT and CDR2 SNEGSKA (reference sequence). The CDR3 DNA reads as TGCAGTGTCGGGACAGGTATGTACACTGAAGCTTTCTTT. It specifies CSVGTGMYTEAFF.

The rearrangement uses TRBV7-9 and TRBJ2-1, with D possibly matching TRBD2 (7 bases). In germline, CDR1 is SEHNR, CDR2 FQNEAQ (reference sequence). The V end was cut by 2 bases, the J end by 9 bases, with 14 bases between. The CDR3 runs 14 residues. The CDR3 spells CASSLLQGGSEQFF. The CDR3 DNA reads as TGTGCCAGCAGCTTACTACAGGGCGGGAGTGAGCAGTTCTTC.

This clonotype was counted ten times or more. This chain uses TRBV5-6 with TRBJ1-4; 8 nucleotides line up with TRBD1. Germline V gene data show CDR1 as SGHDT and CDR2 as YYEEEE. J was trimmed by 8 bases and V by 3 bases; bases with no gene match: 6. This CDR3 is built from 14 residues. The CDR3 is CASSSRGRGEKLFF. CDR3 nucleotides: TGTGCCAGCAGCTCCAGGGGGCGAGGGGAAAAACTGTTTTTT.

V and J are TRBV24-1 and TRBJ2-1, with a possible D match to TRBD2 (6 bases). The V gene's germline CDR1 is KGHDR and CDR2 SFDVKD. The V end lost 2 bases, the J end lost 6 bases, and 16 bases lay between the germline ends. This CDR3 is built from 16 residues. Here the CDR3 reads CATSDWGGDTPNEQFF. CDR3 DNA sequence: TGTGCCACCAGTGATTGGGGCGGGGATACCCCCAATGAGCAGTTCTTC.